A selection of T cell receptor beta chains follows, all from one sample in a study of human T cells and chemical hapten exposure. TCRdb ran MiXCR on the reads and lists one entry per CDR3 protein. The sample shows 95,000 to 150,000 distinct CDR3 sequences, approximately 9.3% of them seen only once. The material sequenced was whole blood. The receptor source for this set is a human donor in good health. Some clones in this sample may be carry-over from other donors' samples. The CDR3 runs from the conserved cysteine through the conserved F or W. D genes are given only for firm matches. Expanded clones are given a class, and other clones once, few, many or no size at all.

J gene,D gene,V gene,clone size,CDR3 DNA,CDR3 protein
TRBJ2-2,-,TRBV23-1,-,TGCGCCAGCAGTCAATCTCTGGCCGGGGCAGGTCGCGAGCTGTTTTTT,CASSQSLAGAGRELFF
TRBJ1-6,TRBD1,TRBV12-3/TRBV12-4,-,TGTGCCAGCACCAGTGGACAGGGGCATAATTCACCCCTCCACTTT,CASTSGQGHNSPLHF
TRBJ2-1,-,TRBV14,few,TGTGCCAGCAGCCAAGAGAATGAGCAGTTCTTC,CASSQENEQFF
TRBJ2-5,-,TRBV21-1,many,TGTGCCAGCAAAAGGGCCGAAGAGACCCAGTACTTC,CASKRAEETQYF
TRBJ2-1,-,TRBV5-4,few,TGTGCCAGCAGCTCACCAGGGACCTCCTACAATGAGCAGTTCTTC,CASSSPGTSYNEQFF
TRBJ2-1,TRBD2,TRBV20-1,-,TGCAGTGCTTGGGGGCCTAGCGGGATTTACAATGAGCAGTTCTTC,CSAWGPSGIYNEQFF
TRBJ2-3,TRBD2,TRBV5-1,many,TGCGCCAGCAGCTTATCGCGGGAGGAAGATACGCAGTATTTT,CASSLSREEDTQYF
TRBJ1-2,-,TRBV5-1,-,TGCGCCAGCAGCTCGGACAGACACTATGGCTACACCTTC,CASSSDRHYGYTF
TRBJ2-2,TRBD1,TRBV5-1,few,TGCGCCAGCAGATCCCAGGGACAGGGGGCCACCGGGGAGCTGTTTTTT,CASRSQGQGATGELFF
TRBJ1-1,TRBD1,TRBV27,-,TGTGCCAGCAGGCCGACAGGGGGCCGGGACACTGAAGCTTTCTTT,CASRPTGGRDTEAFF
TRBJ2-7,-,TRBV12-3/TRBV12-4,-,TGTGCCAGCAGTTTAGGGGTGGGGGATCCCTACGAGCAGTACTTC,CASSLGVGDPYEQYF
TRBJ1-1,-,TRBV5-1,few,TGCGCCAGCAGCTGGGGGGGGAACACTGAAGCTTTCTTT,CASSWGGNTEAFF
TRBJ1-1,-,TRBV7-9,-,TGTGCCAGCAGCTTAGAATGGGGGAACACTGAAGCTTTCTTT,CASSLEWGNTEAFF
TRBJ1-5,TRBD1,TRBV6-1,many,TGTGCCAGCAAGACAGGGTATAGGGACAATCAGCCCCAGCATTTT,CASKTGYRDNQPQHF
TRBJ2-3,-,TRBV27,many,TGTGCCAGCAGTTTAGCAGGACGCACAGATACGCAGTATTTT,CASSLAGRTDTQYF
TRBJ1-2,-,TRBV18,many,TGTGCCAGCTCAGTCGACAGCCTCTATGGCTACACCTTC,CASSVDSLYGYTF
TRBJ2-3,TRBD2,TRBV7-3,-,TGTGCCAGCAGCTTATCTGGTAGCGGGGGAATGCAGTATTTT,CASSLSGSGGMQYF
TRBJ2-1,-,TRBV9,many,TGTGCCAGCAGCACAGAGCAGGGGGGTAGAGACAATGAGCAGTTCTTC,CASSTEQGGRDNEQFF
TRBJ1-1,-,TRBV28,-,TGTACCAGCTCCGCCCGAGGGACCTCCGGCGGAGCTTTCTTT,CTSSARGTSGGAFF
TRBJ2-3,-,TRBV7-2,few,TGTGCCAGCAGCTTAAGGGGAAGATCTAGCACAGATACGCAGTATTTT,CASSLRGRSSTDTQYF
TRBJ1-4,TRBD1,TRBV2,few,TGTGCCAGCAGTGAAGTTGGGACAGGTCGTGAAAAACTGTTTTTT,CASSEVGTGREKLFF
TRBJ2-1,TRBD2,TRBV7-2,-,TGTGCCAGCAGCTCGGCCCCTAGCGGGAGCAATGAGCAGTTCTTC,CASSSAPSGSNEQFF
TRBJ2-3,-,TRBV29-1,few,TGCAGCGTTGCCGGCGGGGTCACAGATACGCAGTATTTT,CSVAGGVTDTQYF
TRBJ2-5,-,TRBV18,many,TGTGCCAGCTCACCAGGGACCCAAGAGACCCAGTACTTC,CASSPGTQETQYF
TRBJ1-1,TRBD1,TRBV7-6,many,TGTGCCAGCAGCTTAGGGTCAACAGGGGCGCTTGAAGCTTTCTTT,CASSLGSTGALEAFF
TRBJ2-1,-,TRBV29-1,many,TGCAGCGTTGCGGGCGGCGACAATGAGCAGTTCTTC,CSVAGGDNEQFF
TRBJ1-5,TRBD1,TRBV5-4,few,TGTGCCAGCAGCCAGGGGACAGGGGGGTCACAGCCCCAGCATTTT,CASSQGTGGSQPQHF
TRBJ2-1,-,TRBV27,few,TGTGCCAGCAGTTTTCTCGGGGACACCTCCTACAATGAGCAGTTCTTC,CASSFLGDTSYNEQFF
TRBJ2-3,-,TRBV6-5,-,TGTGCCAGCAGTTACTCGGGCAGGGGCGCGAGCACAGATACGCAGTATTTT,CASSYSGRGASTDTQYF
TRBJ2-1,TRBD2,TRBV9,-,TGTGCCAGCAGCGATAGCGGGGGGCTTTACAATGAGCAGTTCTTC,CASSDSGGLYNEQFF
TRBJ2-4,TRBD1,TRBV20-1,few,TGCAGTGCTAGAAGACAGGGTCGGGGCAAAAACATTCAGTACTTC,CSARRQGRGKNIQYF
TRBJ1-1,-,TRBV4-1,few,TGCGCCAGCAGCCTCTGTCTAAAAGGCTGCACTGAAGCTTTCTTT,CASSLCLKGCTEAFF
TRBJ1-1,-,TRBV5-4,-,TGTGCCAGCAGCACGACAGAGGGCACTGAAGCTTTCTTT,CASSTTEGTEAFF
TRBJ1-1,-,TRBV27,few,TGTGCCAGCACCCTAAGGGAGGGCACTGAAGCTTTCTTT,CASTLREGTEAFF
TRBJ2-7,-,TRBV18,many,TGTGCCAGCTCAGGCATGGACAGTTCCTACGAGCAGTACTTC,CASSGMDSSYEQYF
TRBJ2-1,TRBD2,TRBV2,many,TGTGCCAGCAGCCCAGGGACTAGCGGGAGTGTTGATGAGCAGTTCTTC,CASSPGTSGSVDEQFF
TRBJ1-4,-,TRBV29-1,many,TGCAGCGTTGCCGGGTTGGAAAAACTGTTTTTT,CSVAGLEKLFF
TRBJ2-1,-,TRBV9,few,TGTGCCAGCAGCGTATATCCAGACTTTACATTCTCCTACAATGAGCAGTTCTTC,CASSVYPDFTFSYNEQFF
TRBJ2-1,TRBD1,TRBV7-2,many,TGTGCCAGCAGCCTTAGGTGGGACAGGCCTCTCAATGAGCAGTTCTTC,CASSLRWDRPLNEQFF
TRBJ1-1,-,TRBV6-5,many,TGTGCCAGCAGTTACTCTTACAGGCTGAACACTGAAGCTTTCTTT,CASSYSYRLNTEAFF